The 7 T cell receptor beta chains reported below all come from one sample, sequenced in a study of Graves' ophthalmopathy and Graves' hyperthyroidism (dated by TCRdb to the late 2010s). These reads were obtained on an Illumina HiSeq 2000. TCR beta CDR3 regions were amplified from RNA transcripts for repertoire sequencing. A first-round RT-PCR used HTBI primers with the Qiagen OneStep RT-PCR kit, followed by a second-round multiplex PCR, size selection and purification. TCRdb ran its own pipeline on the public reads, namely fastp trimming at Q25 and MiXCR clone calling, and kept in-frame beta chains. Each record represents a unique CDR3 protein, reported with the most common genes and DNA among its rows. Here the sample has about 740,000 distinct CDR3 sequences; roughly 40% occur a single time. Clones ranked in the top ten supply 44% of the sample. The material sequenced was peripheral blood. The receptors here all came from an adult man with Graves' ophthalmopathy.

This clonotype was seen repeatedly, ten times or more. V usage is TRBV29-1 and J usage is TRBJ1-2; the D is unclear. Trimming left V 3 bases short and J 3 bases short, with 11 bases between. This CDR3 has 13 amino acids. Germline CDR1 reads SQVTM; CDR2 reads ANQGSEA. CDR3 bases: TGCAGCGTTGACGACCCGATTGACTATGGCTACACCTTC. This codes for CSVDDPIDYGYTF. Complete variable domain (other parts from reference TRBV29-1 and TRBJ1-2): SAVISQKPSRDICQRGTSLTIQCQVDSQVTMMFWYRQQPGQSLTLIATANQGSEATYESGFVIDKFPISRPNLTFSTLTVSNMSPEDSSIYLCSVDDPIDYGYTFGSGTRLTVV.

The sample holds many counts of this clonotype. The chain has TRBV29-1 and TRBJ1-1, with 7 bases lining up with TRBD1. The germline CDR1 and CDR2 sequences are SQVTM and ANQGSEA. V lost 8 bases to trimming and J lost 2 bases; unmatched junction nucleotides: 11. The CDR3 is made up of 14 amino acids. For the CDR3, the DNA is TGCAGCTTCGCGGGGGCAGGGGGTAACACTGAAGCTTTCTTT. Translation: CSFAGAGGNTEAFF. Complete variable domain (other parts from reference TRBV29-1 and TRBJ1-1): SAVISQKPSRDICQRGTSLTIQCQVDSQVTMMFWYRQQPGQSLTLIATANQGSEATYESGFVIDKFPISRPNLTFSTLTVSNMSPEDSSIYLCSFAGAGGNTEAFFGQGTRLTVV.

The chain combines TRBV6-1 with TRBJ1-5, with unresolved D. Looked up from germline, CDR1 is MNHNS and CDR2 is SASEGT. The CDR3 extends over 16 amino acids. V dropped 2 bases and J dropped 0 bases, with 11 bases sitting between them. CDR3 residues: CASSESRLSSNQPQHF. The CDR3 coding sequence is TGTGCCAGCAGTGAATCCCGACTAAGTAGCAATCAGCCCCAGCATTTT.

The chain recombines TRBV20-1 with TRBJ1-1, with D possibly being TRBD1 (6 bases). CDR3 size: 13 residues. The germline gives CDR1 DFQATT, CDR2 SNEGSKA (reference sequence). Between the trimmed V and J ends, which lost 6 bases and 6 bases, there was a span of 17 bases. The CDR3 bases are TGCAGTGCAAACCCTTCCGGGGGCCCTGAAGCTTTCTTT. Its protein is CSANPSGGPEAFF.

This clonotype turned up a few times. The chain links TRBV5-5 to TRBJ1-1, with TRBD1 matching over 8 bases. The CDR3 has 15 residues. V was clipped by 4 bases and J by 3 bases; unmatched bases: 8. Germline CDR1 and CDR2: SGHKS and YYEKEE (reference sequence). CDR3 amino acids: CASSPTGAGDTEAFF. Written as DNA, the CDR3 is TGTGCCAGCAGCCCGACAGGGGCCGGGGACACTGAAGCTTTCTTT. Full variable domain (outside the CDR3, taken from reference TRBV5-5 and TRBJ1-1): DAGVTQSPTHLIKTRGQQVTLRCSPISGHKSVSWYQQVLGQGPQFIFQYYEKEERGRGNFPDRFSARQFPNYSSELNVNALLLGDSALYLCASSPTGAGDTEAFFGQGTRLTVV.

In its sample, this clonotype was seen a few times. Sequence at one end of the junction differs from germline and may be a read error. The chain couples TRBV10-3 to TRBJ2-7; 7 nucleotides agree with TRBD2. This CDR3 is 16 amino acids long. CDR1 ENHRY and CDR2 SYGVKD come from the germline V gene. Here the CDR3 DNA reads TGTGCCAGCAGTACTCAGCGGGTGGGAGGGCCTGACGAGCAGTACTTC. Protein sequence: CASSTQRVGGPDEQYF.

The sample holds one count of this clonotype. A much larger clone lies a single base off, so this may be a read error. The chain's CDR3 is CASSLVGSTGSYGYTF. Written as DNA, the CDR3 is TGTGCCAGCAGCTTAGTGGGGTCAACCGGCAGCTATGGCTACACCTTC. The chain employs TRBV2 and TRBJ1-2; no clear D gene. The CDR3 is made up of 16 amino acids. Trimming stripped 6 bases from V and 4 bases from J, with 21 bases between. CDR1 and CDR2 (germline): SNHLY, FYNNEI. Combining the CDR3 with reference TRBV2 and TRBJ1-2 gives the whole variable domain EPEVTQTPSHQVTQMGQEVILRCVPISNHLYFYWYRQILGQKVEFLVSFYNNEISEKSEIFDDQFSVERPDGSNFTLKIRSTKLEDSAMYFCASSLVGSTGSYGYTFGSGTRLTVV.